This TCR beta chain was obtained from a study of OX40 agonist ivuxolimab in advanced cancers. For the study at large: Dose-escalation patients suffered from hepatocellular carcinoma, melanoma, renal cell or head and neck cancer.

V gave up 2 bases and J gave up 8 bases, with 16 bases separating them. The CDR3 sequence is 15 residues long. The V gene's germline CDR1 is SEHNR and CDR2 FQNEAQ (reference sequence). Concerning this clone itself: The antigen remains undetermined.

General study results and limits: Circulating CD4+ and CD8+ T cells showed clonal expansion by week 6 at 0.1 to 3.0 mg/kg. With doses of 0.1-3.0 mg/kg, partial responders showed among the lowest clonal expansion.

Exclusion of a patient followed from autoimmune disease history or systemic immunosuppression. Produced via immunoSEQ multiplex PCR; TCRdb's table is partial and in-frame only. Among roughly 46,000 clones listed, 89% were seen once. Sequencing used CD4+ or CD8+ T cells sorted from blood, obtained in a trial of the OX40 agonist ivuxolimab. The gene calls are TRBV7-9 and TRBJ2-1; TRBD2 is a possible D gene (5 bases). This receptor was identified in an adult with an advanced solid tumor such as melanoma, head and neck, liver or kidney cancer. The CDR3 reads CASSLSTTGRHEQFF. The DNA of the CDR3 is TGTGCCAGCAGCTTATCGACTACCGGAAGGCATGAGCAGTTCTTC.